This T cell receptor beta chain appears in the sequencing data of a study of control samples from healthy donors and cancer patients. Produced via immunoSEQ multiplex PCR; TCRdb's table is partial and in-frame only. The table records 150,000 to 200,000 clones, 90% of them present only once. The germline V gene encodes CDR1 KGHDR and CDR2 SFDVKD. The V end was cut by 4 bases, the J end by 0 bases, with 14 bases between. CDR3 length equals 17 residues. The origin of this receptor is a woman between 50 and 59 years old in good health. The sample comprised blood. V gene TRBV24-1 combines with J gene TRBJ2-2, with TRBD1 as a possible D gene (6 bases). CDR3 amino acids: CATSEPGTSANTGELFF. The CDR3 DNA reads TGTGCCACCAGTGAACCTGGGACATCCGCGAACACCGGGGAGCTGTTTTTT.